This T cell receptor beta chain comes out of a study of shared clonotypes between healthy human individuals. The germline CDR1 and CDR2 sequences are SGHAT and FQNNGV. CDR3 length equals 12 residues. Deletions cut 3 bases from V and 5 bases from J, with 7 bases between. CD45RO-negative, CCR7-selected cells formed the naive CD8 fraction, which excluded terminally differentiated effector memory CD45RA+ cells. Assay execution proceeded at the deep level. Several immunoSEQ plates held equal portions of the genomic DNA taken from each subset. Measured with immunoSEQ multiplex PCR; TCRdb has only the in-frame clones, and not every one. The sample holds nearly 2 million clones; roughly 94% are singletons and the top ten take 1.2%.

The TCR originated in a man aged 18 to 30 in good health. Sequenced input: naive CD8+ T cells sorted from blood. The V call is TRBV11-2, the J call TRBJ1-1, with D hard to call. This CDR3 reads CASSFWATEAFF. The CDR3 DNA reads TGTGCCAGCAGCTTTTGGGCGACTGAAGCTTTCTTT.